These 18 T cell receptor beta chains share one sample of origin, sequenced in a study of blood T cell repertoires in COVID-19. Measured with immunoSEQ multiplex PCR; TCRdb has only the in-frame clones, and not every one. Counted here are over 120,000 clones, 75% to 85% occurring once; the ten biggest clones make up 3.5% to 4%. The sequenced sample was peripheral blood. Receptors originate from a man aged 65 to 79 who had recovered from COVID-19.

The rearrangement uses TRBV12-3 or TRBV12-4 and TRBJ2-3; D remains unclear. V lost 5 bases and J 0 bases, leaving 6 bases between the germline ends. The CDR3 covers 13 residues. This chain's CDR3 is CASSPKSTDTQYF. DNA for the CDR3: TGTGCCAGCAGTCCCAAAAGCACAGATACGCAGTATTTT.

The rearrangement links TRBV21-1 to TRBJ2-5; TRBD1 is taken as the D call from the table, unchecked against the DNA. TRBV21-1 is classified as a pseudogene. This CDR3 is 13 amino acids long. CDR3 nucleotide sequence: TGTGCCAGAGCGACAGGGGACCAAGAGACCCAGTACTTC. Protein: CARATGDQETQYF.

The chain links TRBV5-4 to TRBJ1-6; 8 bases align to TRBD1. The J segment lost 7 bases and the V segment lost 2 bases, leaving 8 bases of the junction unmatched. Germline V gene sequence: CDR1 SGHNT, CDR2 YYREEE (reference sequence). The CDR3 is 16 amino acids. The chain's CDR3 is CASSLGQGLRNSPLHF. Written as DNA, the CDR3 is TGTGCCAGCAGCTTAGGACAGGGCCTCCGGAATTCACCCCTCCACTTT.

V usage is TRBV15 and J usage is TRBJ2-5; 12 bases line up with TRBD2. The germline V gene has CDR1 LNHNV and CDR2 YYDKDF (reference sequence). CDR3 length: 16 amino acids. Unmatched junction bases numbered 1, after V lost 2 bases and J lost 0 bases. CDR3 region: CATSRTSGRYQETQYF. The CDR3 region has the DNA TGTGCCACCAGCAGAACTAGCGGGAGGTACCAAGAGACCCAGTACTTC.

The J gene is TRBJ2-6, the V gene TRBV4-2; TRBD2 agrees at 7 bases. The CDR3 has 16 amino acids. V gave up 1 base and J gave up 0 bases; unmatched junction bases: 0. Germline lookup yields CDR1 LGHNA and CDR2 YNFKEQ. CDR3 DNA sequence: TGTGCCAGCAGCCAAGCGGGGGGCTCTGGGGCCAACGTCCTGACTTTC. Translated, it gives CASSQAGGSGANVLTF.

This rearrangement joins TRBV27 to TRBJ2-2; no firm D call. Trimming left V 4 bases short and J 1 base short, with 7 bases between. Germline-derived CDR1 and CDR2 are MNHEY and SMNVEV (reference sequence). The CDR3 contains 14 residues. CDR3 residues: CASSSNRNTGELFF. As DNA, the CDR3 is TGTGCCAGCAGTTCAAACAGGAACACCGGGGAGCTGTTTTTT.

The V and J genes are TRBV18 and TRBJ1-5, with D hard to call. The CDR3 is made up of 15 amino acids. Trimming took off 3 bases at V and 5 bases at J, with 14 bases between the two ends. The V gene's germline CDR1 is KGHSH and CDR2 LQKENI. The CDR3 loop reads CASSPGWEVDQPQHF. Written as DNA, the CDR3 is TGTGCCAGCTCACCGGGGTGGGAGGTGGATCAGCCCCAGCATTTT.

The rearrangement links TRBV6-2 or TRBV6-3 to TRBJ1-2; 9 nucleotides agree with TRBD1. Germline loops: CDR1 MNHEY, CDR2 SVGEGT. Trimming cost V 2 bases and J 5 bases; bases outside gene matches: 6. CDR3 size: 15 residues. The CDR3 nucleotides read TGTGCCAGCAGTTACGGGGACAGGGTACTTTATGGCTACACCTTC. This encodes CASSYGDRVLYGYTF.

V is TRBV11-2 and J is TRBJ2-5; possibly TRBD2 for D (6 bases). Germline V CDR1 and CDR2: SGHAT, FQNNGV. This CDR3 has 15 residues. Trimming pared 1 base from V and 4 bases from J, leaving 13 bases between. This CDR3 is CASSLGTGAGETQYF. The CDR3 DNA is TGTGCCAGCAGCTTAGGTACGGGAGCGGGAGAGACCCAGTACTTC. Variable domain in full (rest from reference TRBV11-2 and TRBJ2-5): EAGVAQSPRYKIIEKRQSVAFWCNPISGHATLYWYQQILGQGPKLLIQFQNNGVVDDSQLPKDRFSAERLKGVDSTLKIQPAKLEDSAVYLCASSLGTGAGETQYFGPGTRLLVL.

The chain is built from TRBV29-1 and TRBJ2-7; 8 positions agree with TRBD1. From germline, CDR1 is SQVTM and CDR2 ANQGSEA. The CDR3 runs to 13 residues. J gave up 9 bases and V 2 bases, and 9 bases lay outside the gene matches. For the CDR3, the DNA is TGCAGCGTTGAACTCGTCAGGGGGCGGGGGCAGTACTTC. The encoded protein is CSVELVRGRGQYF.

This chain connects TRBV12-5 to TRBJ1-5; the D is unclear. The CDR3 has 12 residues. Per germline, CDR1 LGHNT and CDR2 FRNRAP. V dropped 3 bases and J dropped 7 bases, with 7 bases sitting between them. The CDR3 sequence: CASGFIGQPQHF. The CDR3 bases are TGTGCTAGTGGTTTCATTGGCCAGCCCCAGCATTTT.

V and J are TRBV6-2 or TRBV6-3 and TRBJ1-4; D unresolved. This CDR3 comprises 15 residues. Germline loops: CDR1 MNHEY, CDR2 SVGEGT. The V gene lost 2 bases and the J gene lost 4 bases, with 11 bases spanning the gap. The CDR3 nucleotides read TGTGCCAGCAGTTACCCGGGAGTCGATAATGAAAAACTGTTTTTT. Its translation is CASSYPGVDNEKLFF.

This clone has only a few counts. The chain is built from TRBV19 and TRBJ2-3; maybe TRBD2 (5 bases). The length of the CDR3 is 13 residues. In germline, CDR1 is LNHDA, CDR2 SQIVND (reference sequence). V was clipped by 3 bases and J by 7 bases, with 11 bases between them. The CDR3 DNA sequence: TGTGCCAGTAGTATCGCTCCCGGGAATACGCAGTATTTT. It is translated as CASSIAPGNTQYF.

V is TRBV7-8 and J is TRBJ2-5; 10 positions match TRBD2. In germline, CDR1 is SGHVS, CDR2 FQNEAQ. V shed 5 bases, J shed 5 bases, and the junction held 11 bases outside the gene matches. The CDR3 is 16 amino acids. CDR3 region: CASSPRGTSDVETQYF. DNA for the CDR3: TGTGCCAGCAGCCCCCGAGGGACTAGCGATGTGGAGACCCAGTACTTC.

CDR3 sequence reads: CSASFTSGYYNEQFF. For the CDR3, the DNA is TGCAGTGCTAGTTTCACTAGCGGGTACTACAATGAGCAGTTCTTC. The chain recombines TRBV20-1 with TRBJ2-1; 9 nucleotides match TRBD2. There are 15 residues in the CDR3. Germline CDR1 is DFQATT and CDR2 is SNEGSKA (reference sequence). Germline trimming cut 3 bases from V and 3 bases from J; bases unmatched to any gene: 6.

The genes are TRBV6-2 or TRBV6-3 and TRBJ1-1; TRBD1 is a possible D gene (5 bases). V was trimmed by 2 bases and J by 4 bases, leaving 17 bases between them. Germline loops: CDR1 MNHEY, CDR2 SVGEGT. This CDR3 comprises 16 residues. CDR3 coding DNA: TGTGCCAGCAGTTACCCCAGCGGGGCTCGCGGCACTGAAGCTTTCTTT. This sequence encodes CASSYPSGARGTEAFF.

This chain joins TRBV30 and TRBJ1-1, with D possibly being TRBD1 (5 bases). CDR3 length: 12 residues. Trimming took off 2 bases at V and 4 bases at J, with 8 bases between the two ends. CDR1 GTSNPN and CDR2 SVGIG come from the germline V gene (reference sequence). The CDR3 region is CAWSRGGTEAFF. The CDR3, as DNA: TGTGCCTGGAGTAGGGGAGGCACTGAAGCTTTCTTT.

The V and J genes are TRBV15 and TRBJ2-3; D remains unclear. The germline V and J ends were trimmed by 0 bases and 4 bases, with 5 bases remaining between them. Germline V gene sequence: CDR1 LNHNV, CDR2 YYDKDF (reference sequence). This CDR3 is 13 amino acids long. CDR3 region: CATSRERPDTQYF. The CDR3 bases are TGTGCCACCAGCAGAGAGAGGCCAGATACGCAGTATTTT. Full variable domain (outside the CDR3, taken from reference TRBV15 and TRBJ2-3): DAMVIQNPRYQVTQFGKPVTLSCSQTLNHNVMYWYQQKSSQAPKLLFHYYDKDFNNEADTPDNFQSRRPNTSFCFLDIRSPGLGDTAMYLCATSRERPDTQYFGPGTRLTVL.